The T cell receptor (beta chain) described here comes from a study of blood T cell repertoires in COVID-19. Study-wide background: Samples came from the United States, Italy and Spain, spanning acute and convalescent COVID-19.

Germline CDR1 is MNHNS and CDR2 is SASEGT. V shed 3 bases, J shed 3 bases, and the junction held 16 bases outside the gene matches. CDR3 length equals 18 residues. Repertoires were generated with immunoSEQ multiplex PCR, while TCRdb's copy carries only in-frame clones and drops some. The data show over 85,000 clones, around 85% seen once. Sequencing was done on a sample of peripheral blood. The V call is TRBV6-1, the J call TRBJ1-1, with TRBD1 identical over 7 bases. This clonotype was sampled from a human donor in a cohort sampled during active COVID-19. CDR3 sequence: CASSDGSGGMWVDTEAFF. In nucleotides, the CDR3 is TGTGCCAGCAGTGACGGATCAGGGGGTATGTGGGTGGACACTGAAGCTTTCTTT.